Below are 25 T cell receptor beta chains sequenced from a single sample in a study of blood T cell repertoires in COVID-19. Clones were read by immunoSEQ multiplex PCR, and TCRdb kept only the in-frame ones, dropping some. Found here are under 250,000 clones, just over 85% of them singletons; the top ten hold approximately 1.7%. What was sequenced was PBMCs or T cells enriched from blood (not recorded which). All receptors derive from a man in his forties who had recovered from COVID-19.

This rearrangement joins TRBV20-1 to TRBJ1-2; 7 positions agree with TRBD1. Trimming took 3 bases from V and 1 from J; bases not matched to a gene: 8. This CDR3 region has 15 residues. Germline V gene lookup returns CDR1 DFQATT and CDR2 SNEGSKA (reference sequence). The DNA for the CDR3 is TGCAGTGCTAGTCAAGGGGGCGCGGGTAACTATGGCTACACCTTC. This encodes CSASQGGAGNYGYTF.

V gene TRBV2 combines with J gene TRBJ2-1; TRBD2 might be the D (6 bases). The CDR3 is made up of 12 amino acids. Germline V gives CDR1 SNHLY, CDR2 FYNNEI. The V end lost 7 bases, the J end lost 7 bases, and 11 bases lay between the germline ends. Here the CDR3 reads CASNGAGNEQFF. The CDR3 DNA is TGTGCCAGCAATGGGGCGGGGAATGAGCAGTTCTTC.

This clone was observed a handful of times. The CDR3 DNA follows: TGTGCCAGCAGCTTAGGCTCCGGGACAGGGGGTGGGCAGCCCCAGCATTTT. As protein: CASSLGSGTGGGQPQHF. The genes are TRBV7-6 and TRBJ1-5, with 11 bases lining up with TRBD1. Germline lookup yields CDR1 SGHVS and CDR2 FNYEAQ. The CDR3 totals 17 residues. J lost 7 bases, V lost 1 base, and 9 bases had no gene match.

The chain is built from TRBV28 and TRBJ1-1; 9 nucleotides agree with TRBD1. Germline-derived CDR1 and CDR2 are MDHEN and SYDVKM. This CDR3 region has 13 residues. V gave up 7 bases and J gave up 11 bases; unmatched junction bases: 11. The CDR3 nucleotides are TGTGCCAGCACCCCCGCTGGGACAGGGAGGGCTTTCTTT. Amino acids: CASTPAGTGRAFF.

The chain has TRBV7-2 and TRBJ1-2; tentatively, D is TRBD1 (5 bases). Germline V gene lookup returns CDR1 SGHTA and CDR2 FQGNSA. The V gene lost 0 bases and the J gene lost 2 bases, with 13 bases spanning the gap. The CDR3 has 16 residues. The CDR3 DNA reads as TGTGCCAGCAGCTTAGCCCGAGTCCGGGGGAACTATGGCTACACCTTC. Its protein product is CASSLARVRGNYGYTF.

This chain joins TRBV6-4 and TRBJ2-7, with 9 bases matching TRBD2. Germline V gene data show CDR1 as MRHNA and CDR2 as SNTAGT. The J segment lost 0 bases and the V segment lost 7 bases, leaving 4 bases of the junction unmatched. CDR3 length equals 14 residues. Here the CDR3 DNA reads TGTGCCAGCACTAGCGGGGTCAGCTCCTACGAGCAGTACTTC. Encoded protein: CASTSGVSSYEQYF.

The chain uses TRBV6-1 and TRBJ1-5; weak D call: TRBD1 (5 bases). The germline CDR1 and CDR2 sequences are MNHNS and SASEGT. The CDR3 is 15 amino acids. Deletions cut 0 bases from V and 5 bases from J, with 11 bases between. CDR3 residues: CASSEARQGDQPQHF. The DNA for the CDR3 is TGTGCCAGCAGTGAAGCTCGGCAGGGTGATCAGCCCCAGCATTTT.

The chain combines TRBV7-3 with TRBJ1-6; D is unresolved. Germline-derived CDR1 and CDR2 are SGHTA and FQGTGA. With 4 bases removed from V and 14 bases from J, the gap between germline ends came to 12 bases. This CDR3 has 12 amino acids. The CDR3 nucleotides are TGTGCCAGCAGCTCCCCCCCCGAGTCCCTCCACTTT. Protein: CASSSPPESLHF. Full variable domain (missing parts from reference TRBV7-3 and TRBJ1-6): GAGVSQTPSNKVTEKGKYVELRCDPISGHTALYWYRQSLGQGPEFLIYFQGTGAADDSGLPNDRFFAVRPEGSVSTLKIQRTERGDSAVYLCASSSPPESLHFGNGTRLTVT.

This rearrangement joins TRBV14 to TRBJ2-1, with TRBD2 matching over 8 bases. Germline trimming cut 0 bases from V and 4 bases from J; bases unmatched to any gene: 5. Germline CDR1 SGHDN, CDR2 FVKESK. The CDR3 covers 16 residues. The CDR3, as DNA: TGTGCCAGCAGCCAAGATCACGGGGGGGTTTACAATGAGCAGTTCTTC. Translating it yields CASSQDHGGVYNEQFF.

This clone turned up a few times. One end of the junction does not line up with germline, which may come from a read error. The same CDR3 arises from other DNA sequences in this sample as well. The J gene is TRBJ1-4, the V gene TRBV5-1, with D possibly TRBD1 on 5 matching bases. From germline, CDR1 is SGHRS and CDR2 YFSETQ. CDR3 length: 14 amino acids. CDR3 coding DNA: TGCGCCAGCAGTTTGGGGCAGGAGGAGGAAAAACTGTTTTTT. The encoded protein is CASSLGQEEEKLFF.

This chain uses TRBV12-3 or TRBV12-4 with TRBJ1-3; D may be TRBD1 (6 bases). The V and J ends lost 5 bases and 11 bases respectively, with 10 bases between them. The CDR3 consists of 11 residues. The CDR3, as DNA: TGTGCCAGCAGTCCTACAGGGTCCATATATTTT. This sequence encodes CASSPTGSIYF.

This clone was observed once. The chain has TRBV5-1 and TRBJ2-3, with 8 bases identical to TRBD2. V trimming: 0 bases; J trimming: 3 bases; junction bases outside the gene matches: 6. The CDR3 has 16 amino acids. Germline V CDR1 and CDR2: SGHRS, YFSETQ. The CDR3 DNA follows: TGCGCCAGCAGCTTGGAGGGGCGGGGGGCTACAGATACGCAGTATTTT. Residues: CASSLEGRGATDTQYF.

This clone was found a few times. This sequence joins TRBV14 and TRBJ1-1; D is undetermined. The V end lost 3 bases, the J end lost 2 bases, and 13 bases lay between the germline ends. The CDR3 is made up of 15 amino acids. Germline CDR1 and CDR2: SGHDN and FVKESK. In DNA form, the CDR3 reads TGTGCCAGCAGCCAGCTGACACAAAGCAACACTGAAGCTTTCTTT. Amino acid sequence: CASSQLTQSNTEAFF.

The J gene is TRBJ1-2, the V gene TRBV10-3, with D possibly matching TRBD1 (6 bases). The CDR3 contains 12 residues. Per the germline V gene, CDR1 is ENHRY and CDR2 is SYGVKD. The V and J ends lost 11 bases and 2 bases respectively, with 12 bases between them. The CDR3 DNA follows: TGTGCCTCAGGGGCCCCAAACTATGGCTACACCTTC. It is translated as CASGAPNYGYTF.

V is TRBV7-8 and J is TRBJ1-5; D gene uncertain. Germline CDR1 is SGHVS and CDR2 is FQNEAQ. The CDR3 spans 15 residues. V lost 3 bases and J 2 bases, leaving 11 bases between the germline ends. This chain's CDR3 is CASSFSGGGNQPQHF. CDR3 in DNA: TGTGCCAGCAGCTTTTCGGGAGGAGGCAATCAGCCCCAGCATTTT.

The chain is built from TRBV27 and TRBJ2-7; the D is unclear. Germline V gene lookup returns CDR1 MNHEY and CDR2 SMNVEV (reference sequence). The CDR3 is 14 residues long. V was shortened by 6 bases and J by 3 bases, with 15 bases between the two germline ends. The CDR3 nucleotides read TGTGCCAGCAGCCCAAGCTTTCTAGGCTACGAGCAGTACTTC. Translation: CASSPSFLGYEQYF.

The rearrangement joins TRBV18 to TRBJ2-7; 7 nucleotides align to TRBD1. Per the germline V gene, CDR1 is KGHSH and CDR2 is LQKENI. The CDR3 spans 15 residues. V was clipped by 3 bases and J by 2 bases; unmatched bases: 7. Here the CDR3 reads CASSPLGTVTYEQYF. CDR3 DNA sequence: TGTGCCAGCTCACCGCTCGGGACAGTAACCTACGAGCAGTACTTC.

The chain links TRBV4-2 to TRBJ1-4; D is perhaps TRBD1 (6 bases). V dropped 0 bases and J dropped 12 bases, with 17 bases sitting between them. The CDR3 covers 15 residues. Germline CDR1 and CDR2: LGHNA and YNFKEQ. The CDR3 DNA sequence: TGTGCCAGCAGCCAAGATCCGTTTTTGGGGGCGGAACTGTTTTTT. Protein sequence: CASSQDPFLGAELFF.

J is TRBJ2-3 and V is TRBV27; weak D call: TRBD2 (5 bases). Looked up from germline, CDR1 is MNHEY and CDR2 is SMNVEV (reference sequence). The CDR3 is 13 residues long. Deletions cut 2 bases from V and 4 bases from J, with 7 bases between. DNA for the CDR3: TGTGCCAGCAGTTTAGTGAGGGCAGATACGCAGTATTTT. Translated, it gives CASSLVRADTQYF.

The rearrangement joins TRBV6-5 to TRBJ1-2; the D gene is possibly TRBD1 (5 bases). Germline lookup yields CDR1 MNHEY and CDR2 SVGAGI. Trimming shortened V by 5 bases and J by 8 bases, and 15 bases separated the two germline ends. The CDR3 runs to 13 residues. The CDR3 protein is CASSTTGRRGYTF. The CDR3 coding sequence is TGTGCCAGCAGTACAACAGGTAGACGAGGCTACACCTTC.

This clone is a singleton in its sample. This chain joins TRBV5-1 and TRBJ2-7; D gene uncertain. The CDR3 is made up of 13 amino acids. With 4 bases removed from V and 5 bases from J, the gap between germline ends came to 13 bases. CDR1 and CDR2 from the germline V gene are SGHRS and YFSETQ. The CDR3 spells CASSPSGPDEQYF. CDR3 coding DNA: TGCGCCAGCAGCCCCAGTGGGCCCGACGAGCAGTACTTC.

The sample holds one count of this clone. The CDR3 bases are TGTGCCAGCAGCTTGACGGGACAGGGCAACTATGGCTACACCTTC. It is translated as CASSLTGQGNYGYTF. V and J are TRBV7-3 and TRBJ1-2; 9 bases map to TRBD1. The J segment lost 2 bases and the V segment lost 3 bases, leaving 4 bases of the junction unmatched. This CDR3 contains 15 residues. Germline values: CDR1 SGHTA, CDR2 FQGTGA.

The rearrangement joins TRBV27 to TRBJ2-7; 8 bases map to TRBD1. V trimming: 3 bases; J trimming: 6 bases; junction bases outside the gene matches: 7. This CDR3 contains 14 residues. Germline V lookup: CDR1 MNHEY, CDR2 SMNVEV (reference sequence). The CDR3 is CASSLDREVTEQYF. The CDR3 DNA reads TGTGCCAGCAGTTTGGACAGGGAAGTGACCGAGCAGTACTTC.

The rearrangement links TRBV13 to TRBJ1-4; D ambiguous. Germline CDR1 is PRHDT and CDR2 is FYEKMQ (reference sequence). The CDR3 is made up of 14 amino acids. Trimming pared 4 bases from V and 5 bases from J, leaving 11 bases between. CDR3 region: CASSYGNQNEKLFF. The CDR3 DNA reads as TGTGCCAGCAGCTACGGGAATCAAAATGAAAAACTGTTTTTT.

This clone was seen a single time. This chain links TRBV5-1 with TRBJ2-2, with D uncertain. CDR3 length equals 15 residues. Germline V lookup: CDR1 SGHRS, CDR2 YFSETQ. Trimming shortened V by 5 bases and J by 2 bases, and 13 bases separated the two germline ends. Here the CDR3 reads CASSLWAVNTGELFF. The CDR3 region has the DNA TGCGCCAGCAGTTTGTGGGCAGTAAACACCGGGGAGCTGTTTTTT.